This TCR beta chain was profiled in a study of T cells in Graves' hyperthyroidism and ophthalmopathy. Amplification yielded TCR beta CDR3 regions, with RNA transcripts as the source. Primed by the HTBI set, a first-round RT-PCR was run on the TCR CDR3. TCRdb independently ran MiXCR on the multiplex PCR reads; one entry per CDR3 protein. Of about 350,000 distinct CDR3 sequences in the sample, about a fifth were seen once. In germline, CDR1 is MNHEY, CDR2 SVGAGI. Unmatched junction bases numbered 6, after V lost 2 bases and J lost 5 bases. There are 15 residues in the CDR3. Lactation, pregnancy, other autoimmune disease or uncontrolled infection led to exclusion of patients. Ten or more counts support this clonotype. Its antigen is currently unknown. This may arise from a read error, as a much more abundant clone is one base away. Whole-study results and caveats: Researchers found most expanded thyroid clonotypes above 0.001 in blood as well. Ophthalmopathy got predicted by the model a median roughly 6.4 months before its onset.

Sequencing was performed on blood. This clonotype originated in a woman aged 18 to 35 with Graves' hyperthyroidism. The genes are TRBV6-5 and TRBJ1-1, with 9 bases aligning to TRBD1. CDR3 in DNA: TGTGCCAGCAGTTACAGCTGGACAGGGGAGACTGAAGCTTTCTTT. It translates to CASSYSWTGETEAFF.